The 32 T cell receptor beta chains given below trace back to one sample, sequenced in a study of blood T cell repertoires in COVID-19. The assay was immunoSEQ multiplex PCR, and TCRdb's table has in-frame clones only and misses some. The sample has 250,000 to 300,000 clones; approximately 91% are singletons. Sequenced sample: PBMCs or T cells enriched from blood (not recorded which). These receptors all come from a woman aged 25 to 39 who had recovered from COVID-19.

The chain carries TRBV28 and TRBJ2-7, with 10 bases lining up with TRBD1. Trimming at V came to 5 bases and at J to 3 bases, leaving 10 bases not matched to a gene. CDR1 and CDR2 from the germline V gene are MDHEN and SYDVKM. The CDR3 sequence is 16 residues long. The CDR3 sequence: CASSPLTGGPYYEQYF. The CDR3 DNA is TGTGCCAGCAGTCCCTTGACAGGGGGCCCCTACTACGAGCAGTACTTC.

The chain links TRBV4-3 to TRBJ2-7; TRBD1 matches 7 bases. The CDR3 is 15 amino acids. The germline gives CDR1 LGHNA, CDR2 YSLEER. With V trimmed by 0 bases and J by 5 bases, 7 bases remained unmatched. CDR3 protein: CASSQERTGAHEQYF. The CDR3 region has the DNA TGCGCCAGCAGCCAAGAAAGAACAGGGGCCCACGAGCAGTACTTC.

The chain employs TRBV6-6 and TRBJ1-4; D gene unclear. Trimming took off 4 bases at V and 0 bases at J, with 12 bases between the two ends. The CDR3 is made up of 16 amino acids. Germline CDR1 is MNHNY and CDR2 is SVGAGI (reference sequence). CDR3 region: CASSSLPTATNEKLFF. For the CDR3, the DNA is TGTGCCAGCAGTTCCCTCCCTACAGCAACTAATGAAAAACTGTTTTTT.

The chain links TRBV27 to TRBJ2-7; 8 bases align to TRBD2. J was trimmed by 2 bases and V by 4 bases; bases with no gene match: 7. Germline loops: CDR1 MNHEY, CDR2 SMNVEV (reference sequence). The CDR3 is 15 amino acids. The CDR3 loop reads CASSSRAGGAYEQYF. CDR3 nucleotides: TGTGCCAGCAGTTCCCGGGCGGGGGGAGCCTACGAGCAGTACTTC.

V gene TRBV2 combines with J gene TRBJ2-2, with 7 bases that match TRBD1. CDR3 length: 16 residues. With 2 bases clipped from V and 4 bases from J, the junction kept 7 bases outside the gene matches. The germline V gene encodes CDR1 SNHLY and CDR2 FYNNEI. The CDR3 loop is CASSEYGTGVTGELFF. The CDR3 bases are TGTGCCAGCAGTGAATACGGAACAGGGGTCACCGGGGAGCTGTTTTTT.

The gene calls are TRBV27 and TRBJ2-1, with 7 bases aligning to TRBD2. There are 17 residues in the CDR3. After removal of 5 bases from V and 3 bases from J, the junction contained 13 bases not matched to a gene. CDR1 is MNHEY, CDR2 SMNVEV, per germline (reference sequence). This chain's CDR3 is CASSPRPLATLYNEQFF. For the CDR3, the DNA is TGTGCCAGCAGTCCCCGCCCACTAGCGACACTCTACAATGAGCAGTTCTTC.

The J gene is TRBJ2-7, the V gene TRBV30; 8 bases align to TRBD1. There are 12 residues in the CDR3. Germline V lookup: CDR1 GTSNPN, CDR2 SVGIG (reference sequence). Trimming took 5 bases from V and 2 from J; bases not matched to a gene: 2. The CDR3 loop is CAWGQGPYEQYF. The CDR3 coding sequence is TGTGCCTGGGGACAGGGTCCCTACGAGCAGTACTTC.

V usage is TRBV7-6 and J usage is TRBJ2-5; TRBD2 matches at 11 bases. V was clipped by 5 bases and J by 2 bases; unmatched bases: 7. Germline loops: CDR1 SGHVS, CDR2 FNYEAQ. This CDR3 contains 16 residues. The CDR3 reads CASSRLTSGGQETQYF. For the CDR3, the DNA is TGTGCCAGCAGCCGCCTTACTAGCGGGGGACAAGAGACCCAGTACTTC.

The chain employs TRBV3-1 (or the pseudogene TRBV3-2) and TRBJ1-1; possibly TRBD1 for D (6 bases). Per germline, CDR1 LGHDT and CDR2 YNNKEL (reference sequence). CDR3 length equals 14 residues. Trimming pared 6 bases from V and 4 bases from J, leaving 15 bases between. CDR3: CASRIRGVGTEAFF. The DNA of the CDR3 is TGTGCCAGCAGGATCAGGGGAGTCGGCACTGAAGCTTTCTTT.

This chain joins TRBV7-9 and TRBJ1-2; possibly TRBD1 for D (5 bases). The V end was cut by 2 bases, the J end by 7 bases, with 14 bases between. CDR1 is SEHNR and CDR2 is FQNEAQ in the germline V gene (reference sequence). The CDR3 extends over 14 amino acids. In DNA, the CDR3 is TGTGCCAGCAGCTTACGGCAGGGTGTGGGTGGCTACACCTTC. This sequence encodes CASSLRQGVGGYTF.

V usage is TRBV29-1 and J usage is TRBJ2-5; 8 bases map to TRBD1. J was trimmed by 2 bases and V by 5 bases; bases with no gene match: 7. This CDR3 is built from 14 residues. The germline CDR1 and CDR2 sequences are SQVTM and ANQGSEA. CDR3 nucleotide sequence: TGCAGCGTTACCGGGGACAGGTTTCAAGAGACCCAGTACTTC. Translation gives CSVTGDRFQETQYF. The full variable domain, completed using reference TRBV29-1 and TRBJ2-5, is SAVISQKPSRDICQRGTSLTIQCQVDSQVTMMFWYRQQPGQSLTLIATANQGSEATYESGFVIDKFPISRPNLTFSTLTVSNMSPEDSSIYLCSVTGDRFQETQYFGPGTRLLVL.

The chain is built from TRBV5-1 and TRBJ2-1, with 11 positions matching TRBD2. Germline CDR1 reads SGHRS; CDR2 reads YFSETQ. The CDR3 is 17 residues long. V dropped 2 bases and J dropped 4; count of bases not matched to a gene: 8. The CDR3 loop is CASSFSRLAGLYNEQFF. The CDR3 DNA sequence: TGCGCCAGCAGCTTTAGTAGACTAGCGGGACTTTACAATGAGCAGTTCTTC. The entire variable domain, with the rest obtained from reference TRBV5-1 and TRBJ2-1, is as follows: KAGVTQTPRYLIKTRGQQVTLSCSPISGHRSVSWYQQTPGQGLQFLFEYFSETQRNKGNFPGRFSGRQFSNSRSEMNVSTLELGDSALYLCASSFSRLAGLYNEQFFGPGTRLTVL.

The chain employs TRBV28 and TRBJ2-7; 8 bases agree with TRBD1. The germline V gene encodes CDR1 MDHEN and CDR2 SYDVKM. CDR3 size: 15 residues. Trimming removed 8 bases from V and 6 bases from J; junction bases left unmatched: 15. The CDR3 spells CASGRRMGRGREQYF. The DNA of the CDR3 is TGTGCCAGCGGACGGAGAATGGGCAGGGGGCGCGAGCAGTACTTC.

The CDR3 nucleotides read TGTGCCAGCAGTCGCGAATGGGGGGGCAATCAGCCCCAGCATTTT. Amino acid sequence: CASSREWGGNQPQHF. The rearrangement links TRBV2 to TRBJ1-5; possible D gene TRBD1, 5 bases. CDR3 length: 15 residues. Germline V CDR1 and CDR2: SNHLY, FYNNEI. The V end lost 5 bases, the J end lost 2 bases, and 13 bases lay between the germline ends.

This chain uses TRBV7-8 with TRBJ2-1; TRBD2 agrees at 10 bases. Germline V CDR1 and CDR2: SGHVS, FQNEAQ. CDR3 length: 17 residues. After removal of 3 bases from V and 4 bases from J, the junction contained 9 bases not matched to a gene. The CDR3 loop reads CASSFELLAGKYNEQFF. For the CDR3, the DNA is TGTGCCAGCAGCTTCGAACTACTAGCGGGGAAATACAATGAGCAGTTCTTC. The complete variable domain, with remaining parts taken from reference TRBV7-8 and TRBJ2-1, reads GAGVSQSPRYKVAKRGQDVALRCDPISGHVSLFWYQQALGQGPEFLTYFQNEAQLDKSGLPSDRFFAERPEGSVSTLKIQRTQQEDSAVYLCASSFELLAGKYNEQFFGPGTRLTVL.

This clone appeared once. CDR3 region: CASNPLTSGSTNEQFF. CDR3 DNA: TGTGCCAGCAACCCCCTGACTAGCGGGAGTACGAATGAGCAGTTCTTC. This rearrangement joins TRBV7-9 to TRBJ2-1; 12 bases line up with TRBD2. Unmatched junction bases numbered 11, after V lost 7 bases and J lost 7 bases. The CDR3 is 16 amino acids. The germline V gene has CDR1 SEHNR and CDR2 FQNEAQ (reference sequence).

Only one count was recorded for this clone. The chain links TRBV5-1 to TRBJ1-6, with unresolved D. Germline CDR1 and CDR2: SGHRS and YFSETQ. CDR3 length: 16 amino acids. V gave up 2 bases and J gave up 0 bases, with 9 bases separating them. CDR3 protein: CASSFSGSSYNSPLHF. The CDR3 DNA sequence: TGCGCCAGCAGCTTTAGCGGTAGCTCCTATAATTCACCCCTCCACTTT.

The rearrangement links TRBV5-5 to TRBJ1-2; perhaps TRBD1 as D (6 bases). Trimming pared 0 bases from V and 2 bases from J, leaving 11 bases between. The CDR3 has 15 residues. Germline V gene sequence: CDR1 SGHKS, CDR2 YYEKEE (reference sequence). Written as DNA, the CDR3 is TGTGCCAGCAGCTTGGAGGCCAGGGGAAACTATGGCTACACCTTC. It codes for CASSLEARGNYGYTF.

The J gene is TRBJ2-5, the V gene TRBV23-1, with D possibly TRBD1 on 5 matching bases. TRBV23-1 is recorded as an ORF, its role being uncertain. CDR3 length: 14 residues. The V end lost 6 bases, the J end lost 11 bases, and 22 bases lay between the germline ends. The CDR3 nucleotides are TGCGCCAGCAGCGTCGTCCAGGGTCCAAATAATCAGTACTTC. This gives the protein CASSVVQGPNNQYF.

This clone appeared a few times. The CDR3 DNA sequence: TGTGCCAGCAGTTCTAGGCGTTTGACAGGAGATAGCAATCAGCCCCAGCATTTT. This codes for CASSSRRLTGDSNQPQHF. The chain has TRBV6-2 or TRBV6-3 and TRBJ1-5; weak D call: TRBD1 (6 bases). The V gene lost 4 bases and the J gene lost 0 bases, with 19 bases spanning the gap. Germline V gene data show CDR1 as MNHEY and CDR2 as SVGEGT. CDR3 length: 18 residues.

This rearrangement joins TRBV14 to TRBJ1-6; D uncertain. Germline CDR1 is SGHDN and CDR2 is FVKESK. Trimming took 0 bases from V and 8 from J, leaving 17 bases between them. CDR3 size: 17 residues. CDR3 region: CASSQDSGRRKDSPLHF. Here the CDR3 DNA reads TGTGCCAGCAGCCAAGACAGCGGACGTAGGAAGGATTCACCCCTCCACTTT.

The CDR3 sequence is CASSAYGGYYEQYF. In DNA form, the CDR3 reads TGTGCCAGCAGTGCTTATGGAGGGTACTACGAGCAGTACTTC. The chain employs TRBV25-1 and TRBJ2-7, with D perhaps TRBD2 (6 bases). Germline CDR1 reads MGHDK; CDR2 reads SYGVNS. Trimming took 4 bases from V and 3 from J, leaving 13 bases between them. The CDR3 is 14 residues long.

The CDR3 reads CASSLSAVNSPLHF. CDR3 DNA: TGTGCCAGCAGTTTAAGCGCAGTGAATTCACCCCTCCACTTT. The chain employs TRBV27 and TRBJ1-6; no reliable D call. V was trimmed by 2 bases and J by 7 bases, leaving 9 bases between them. Germline CDR1 reads MNHEY; CDR2 reads SMNVEV (reference sequence). CDR3 size: 14 residues.

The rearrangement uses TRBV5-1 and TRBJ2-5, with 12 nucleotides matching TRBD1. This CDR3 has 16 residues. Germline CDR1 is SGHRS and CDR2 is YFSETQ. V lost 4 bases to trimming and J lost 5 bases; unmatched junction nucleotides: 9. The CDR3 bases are TGCGCCAGCAGCGACACCGGGACAGGGGGCCCGGAGACCCAGTACTTC. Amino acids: CASSDTGTGGPETQYF.

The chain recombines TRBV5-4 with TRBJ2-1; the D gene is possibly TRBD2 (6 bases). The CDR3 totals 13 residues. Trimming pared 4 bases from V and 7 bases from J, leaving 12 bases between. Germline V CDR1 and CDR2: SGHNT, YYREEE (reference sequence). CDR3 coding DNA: TGTGCCAGCAGCCCCCGACTAGTTAATGAGCAGTTCTTC. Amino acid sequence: CASSPRLVNEQFF.

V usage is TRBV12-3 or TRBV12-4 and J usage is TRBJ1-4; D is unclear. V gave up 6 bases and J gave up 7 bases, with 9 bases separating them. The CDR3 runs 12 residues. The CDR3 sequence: CASRPGSEKLFF. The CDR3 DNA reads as TGTGCCAGCAGACCGGGGAGTGAAAAACTGTTTTTT.

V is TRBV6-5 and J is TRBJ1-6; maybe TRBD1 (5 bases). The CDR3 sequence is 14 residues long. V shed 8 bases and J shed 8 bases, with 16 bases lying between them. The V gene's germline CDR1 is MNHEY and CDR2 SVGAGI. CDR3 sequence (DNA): TGTGCCAGCGCCGGGGGATGGGGGGATTCACCCCTCCACTTT. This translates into CASAGGWGDSPLHF.

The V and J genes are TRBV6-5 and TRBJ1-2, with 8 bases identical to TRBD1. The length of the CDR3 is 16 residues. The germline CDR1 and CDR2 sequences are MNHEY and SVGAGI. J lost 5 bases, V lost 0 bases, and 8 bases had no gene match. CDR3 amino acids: CASSYSSGGDSYGYTF. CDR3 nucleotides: TGTGCCAGCAGTTACTCATCAGGGGGCGACTCATATGGCTACACCTTC.

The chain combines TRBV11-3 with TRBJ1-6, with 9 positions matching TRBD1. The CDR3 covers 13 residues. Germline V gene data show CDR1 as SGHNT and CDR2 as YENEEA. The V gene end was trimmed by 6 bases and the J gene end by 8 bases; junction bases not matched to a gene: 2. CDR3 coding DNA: TGTGCCAGCAGGGACAGGGGAGATTCACCCCTCCACTTT. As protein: CASRDRGDSPLHF.

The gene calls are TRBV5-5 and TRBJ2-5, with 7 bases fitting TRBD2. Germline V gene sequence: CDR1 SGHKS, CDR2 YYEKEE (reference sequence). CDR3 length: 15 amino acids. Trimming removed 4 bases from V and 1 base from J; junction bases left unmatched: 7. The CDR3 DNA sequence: TGTGCCAGCAGCCCCCAACTAGCGCGCCAAGAGACCCAGTACTTC. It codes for CASSPQLARQETQYF.

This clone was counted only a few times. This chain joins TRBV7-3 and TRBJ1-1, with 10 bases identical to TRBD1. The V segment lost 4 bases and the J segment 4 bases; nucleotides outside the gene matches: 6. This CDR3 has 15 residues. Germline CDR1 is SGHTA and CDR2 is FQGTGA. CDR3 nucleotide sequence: TGTGCCAGCAGCTCGCCGGGGACAGGGGTCACTGAAGCTTTCTTT. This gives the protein CASSSPGTGVTEAFF.

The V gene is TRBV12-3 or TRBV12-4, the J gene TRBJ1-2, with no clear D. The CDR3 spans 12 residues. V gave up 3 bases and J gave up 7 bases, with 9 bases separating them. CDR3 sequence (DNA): TGTGCCAGCAGTTTGATAGGCGGTGGCTACACCTTC. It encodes CASSLIGGGYTF.